This TCR beta chain was recorded in a study of blood T cell repertoires in COVID-19. About the research overall: The study drew acute and convalescent COVID-19 samples from the United States, Italy and Spain.

TCRdb keeps only in-frame clones here, not all; method: immunoSEQ multiplex PCR. The profile covers roughly 200,000 clones, with 60% to 85% appearing a single time and 5.5% taken by the ten largest. Germline assignment: CDR1 GTSNPN and CDR2 SVGIG (reference sequence). The CDR3 length is 15 residues. Trimming shortened V by 3 bases and J by 4 bases, and 18 bases separated the two germline ends. The chain recombines TRBV30 with TRBJ1-2; D not certain. The clonotype was recovered from a woman in her seventies with acute or convalescent COVID-19. Sequencing input: peripheral blood. CDR3 sequence (DNA): TGTGCCTGGAGAGGTGCGGGCGCCCTAATCTATGGCTACACCTTC. Translation: CAWRGAGALIYGYTF.